These 20 T cell receptor beta chains share one sample of origin, sequenced in a study of neurological immune-mediated disorders. TCRdb re-analysed the 5' RACE reads in MiXCR, keeping a single row per CDR3 protein. The sample lists 80,000 to 100,000 distinct CDR3 sequences; 5.8% were seen once. The sample's time point: longitudinal time-point 2. Sequenced sample: PBMCs. The receptors stem from a woman aged 60-70 years with multiple sclerosis.

There are many counts of this clonotype. The chain employs TRBV5-1 and TRBJ1-1, with no clear D. The CDR3 sequence is 14 residues long. CDR1 SGHRS and CDR2 YFSETQ come from the germline V gene. Trimming removed 4 bases at V and 2 bases at J, with 12 bases between. This CDR3 reads CASSVQTSNTEAFF. In DNA, the CDR3 is TGCGCCAGCAGCGTACAGACAAGCAACACTGAAGCTTTCTTT.

This clonotype was observed at least ten times. This rearrangement joins TRBV5-1 to TRBJ2-7; a weak D match, TRBD1 (5 bases). This CDR3 comprises 15 residues. V was trimmed by 3 bases and J by 0 bases, leaving 13 bases between them. Germline assignment: CDR1 SGHRS and CDR2 YFSETQ. The CDR3 here is CASSSQGATSYEQYF. CDR3 in DNA: TGCGCCAGCAGCTCTCAAGGGGCTACCTCCTACGAGCAGTACTTC. Full variable domain (rest looked up from reference TRBV5-1 and TRBJ2-7): KAGVTQTPRYLIKTRGQQVTLSCSPISGHRSVSWYQQTPGQGLQFLFEYFSETQRNKGNFPGRFSGRQFSNSRSEMNVSTLELGDSALYLCASSSQGATSYEQYFGPGTRLTVT.

This clonotype is labeled as medium-sized. This chain connects TRBV5-1 to TRBJ1-2; 7 bases are shared with TRBD1. CDR1 and CDR2 (germline): SGHRS, YFSETQ. The CDR3 sequence is 14 residues long. The trim removed 0 bases at V and 8 bases at J, leaving 7 bases unmatched. CDR3 sequence (DNA): TGCGCCAGCAGCTTGGAGGGACAGCCGGTGGGCTACACCTTC. Encoded protein: CASSLEGQPVGYTF.

This clonotype was found many times. V usage is TRBV5-1 and J usage is TRBJ2-5, with TRBD1 matching over 7 bases. Germline V CDR1 and CDR2: SGHRS, YFSETQ. Trimming took 0 bases from V and 1 from J; bases not matched to a gene: 6. This CDR3 region has 16 residues. The CDR3 region is CASSLGGQHPQETQYF. The CDR3 coding sequence is TGCGCCAGCAGCTTGGGGGGACAGCACCCCCAAGAGACCCAGTACTTC.

In its sample, this clonotype was seen many times. V gene TRBV25-1 combines with J gene TRBJ1-6; 7 nucleotides agree with TRBD1. Unmatched junction bases numbered 6, after V lost 8 bases and J lost 8 bases. The CDR3 is 13 residues long. CDR1 MGHDK and CDR2 SYGVNS come from the germline V gene. The CDR3 DNA is TGTGCCAGCCGTCGGGGGACAGATTCACCCCTCCACTTT. It codes for CASRRGTDSPLHF. Together with reference TRBV25-1 and TRBJ1-6, the CDR3 gives the full variable domain: EADIYQTPRYLVIGTGKKITLECSQTMGHDKMYWYQQDPGMELHLIHYSYGVNSTEKGDLSSESTVSRIRTEHFPLTLESARPSHTSQYLCASRRGTDSPLHFGNGTRLTVT.

This clonotype was observed at least ten times. The chain combines TRBV28 with TRBJ2-7; no definite D call. Trimming removed 6 bases from V and 5 bases from J, with 11 bases in between. This CDR3 is built from 12 residues. From germline, CDR1 is MDHEN and CDR2 SYDVKM. The CDR3 here is CASRPALHEQYF. CDR3 DNA: TGTGCCAGCAGACCTGCGCTCCACGAGCAGTACTTC.

This clonotype was detected many times. This sequence joins TRBV18 and TRBJ2-5; D perhaps matches TRBD1 (5 bases). The CDR3 length is 13 residues. The germline gives CDR1 KGHSH, CDR2 LQKENI. Trimming took off 5 bases at V and 5 bases at J, with 12 bases between the two ends. In DNA, the CDR3 is TGTGCCAGCTCAGCAGGGTTCGGTGAGACCCAGTACTTC. This encodes CASSAGFGETQYF.

This clonotype has ten or more counts. The gene calls are TRBV7-6 and TRBJ2-1; 13 bases agree with TRBD2. In germline, CDR1 is SGHVS, CDR2 FNYEAQ. This CDR3 has 17 amino acids. V dropped 5 bases and J dropped 0; count of bases not matched to a gene: 4. The CDR3 DNA sequence: TGTGCCAGCAGCCTGGGGACTAGCGGGGTCTCCTACAATGAGCAGTTCTTC. As protein: CASSLGTSGVSYNEQFF.

This clonotype appeared many times. This chain links TRBV11-2 with TRBJ1-1; D is possibly TRBD1 (5 bases). Per the germline V gene, CDR1 is SGHAT and CDR2 is FQNNGV. The CDR3 runs 15 residues. V was shortened by 5 bases and J by 8 bases, with 21 bases between the two germline ends. The CDR3 here is CASSPSPTDTTEAFF. DNA of the CDR3: TGTGCCAGCAGCCCGAGCCCGACAGATACAACCGAAGCTTTCTTT.

This clonotype was picked up a small number of times. The chain employs TRBV7-2 and TRBJ2-3, with 8 bases lining up with TRBD2. This CDR3 contains 16 residues. V trimming: 2 bases; J trimming: 0 bases; junction bases outside the gene matches: 4. Germline values: CDR1 SGHTA, CDR2 FQGNSA. The CDR3 DNA reads TGTGCCAGCAGCTTATTTGGCGGGGGGAGCACAGATACGCAGTATTTT. Residues: CASSLFGGGSTDTQYF.

At least ten counts were recorded for this clonotype. The chain carries TRBV6-4 and TRBJ2-2; 7 nucleotides match TRBD1. Germline CDR1 is MRHNA and CDR2 is SNTAGT. The CDR3 sequence is 13 residues long. Trimming removed 6 bases from V and 5 bases from J; junction bases left unmatched: 3. The CDR3: CASSEGQTGELFF. For the CDR3, the DNA is TGTGCCAGCAGCGAGGGACAGACCGGGGAGCTGTTTTTT.

This clonotype has ten or more counts. This chain joins TRBV6-2 or TRBV6-3 and TRBJ2-3, with D tentatively TRBD2 (6 bases). The length of the CDR3 is 13 residues. Germline CDR1 is MNHEY and CDR2 is SVGEGT. The ends were cut back, 7 bases at V and 4 bases at J, with 12 bases in the middle. The CDR3 nucleotides are TGTGCCAGCAAGGAGGGGTGGGCAGATACGCAGTATTTT. This encodes CASKEGWADTQYF.

This clonotype was seen ten or more times. V and J are TRBV6-2 or TRBV6-3 and TRBJ1-5; 8 bases line up with TRBD1. The J segment lost 7 bases and the V segment lost 2 bases, leaving 13 bases of the junction unmatched. Germline-derived CDR1 and CDR2 are MNHEY and SVGEGT. This CDR3 is 17 amino acids long. CDR3 coding DNA: TGTGCCAGCAGTTACGGCACCCCAGGGGGCCGGCGGCAGCCCCAGCATTTT. It encodes CASSYGTPGGRRQPQHF.

The genes are TRBV7-9 and TRBJ2-5, with D unclear. The germline CDR1 and CDR2 sequences are SEHNR and FQNEAQ (reference sequence). The CDR3 covers 13 residues. Between the trimmed V and J ends, which lost 5 bases and 1 base, there was a span of 8 bases. CDR3 amino acids: CASSIGSQETQYF. DNA for the CDR3: TGTGCCAGCAGCATCGGGTCCCAAGAGACCCAGTACTTC.

This clonotype was seen ten or more times. The chain combines TRBV11-2 with TRBJ2-7; 7 bases agree with TRBD2. V lost 2 bases and J lost 2; bases outside the gene matches: 9. Germline V gives CDR1 SGHAT, CDR2 FQNNGV. The CDR3 has 16 amino acids. The CDR3 sequence is CASSLPVGAGTYEQYF. The DNA of the CDR3 is TGTGCCAGCAGCTTACCGGTTGGAGCGGGGACCTACGAGCAGTACTTC.

This clonotype came up many times. V usage is TRBV10-3 and J usage is TRBJ1-4; D is unresolved. Trimming took off 3 bases at V and 2 bases at J, with 10 bases between the two ends. This CDR3 comprises 15 residues. Per germline, CDR1 ENHRY and CDR2 SYGVKD. CDR3 loop: CAISEREITNEKLFF. The CDR3 nucleotides are TGTGCCATCAGTGAAAGGGAAATTACTAATGAAAAACTGTTTTTT.

This clonotype showed up many times. The chain recombines TRBV7-6 with TRBJ1-1; 8 bases match TRBD1. The CDR3 is 17 residues long. V lost 0 bases to trimming and J lost 0 bases; unmatched junction nucleotides: 6. The germline CDR1 and CDR2 sequences are SGHVS and FNYEAQ. The CDR3 DNA sequence: TGTGCCAGCAGCTTAGCTTACACAGGGGGATTGAACACTGAAGCTTTCTTT. As protein: CASSLAYTGGLNTEAFF.

This clonotype showed up many times. The chain carries TRBV7-2 and TRBJ2-7; 7 nucleotides line up with TRBD1. This CDR3 has 15 amino acids. J gave up 5 bases and V 1 base, and 8 bases lay outside the gene matches. Germline lookup yields CDR1 SGHTA and CDR2 FQGNSA. As DNA, the CDR3 is TGTGCCAGCAGCTTAGTAAGGACAGGCGTGGACGAGCAGTACTTC. It yields the protein CASSLVRTGVDEQYF. The complete variable domain, with remaining parts taken from reference TRBV7-2 and TRBJ2-7, reads GAGVSQSPSNKVTEKGKDVELRCDPISGHTALYWYRQSLGQGLEFLIYFQGNSAPDKSGLPSDRFSAERTGGSVSTLTIQRTQQEDSAVYLCASSLVRTGVDEQYFGPGTRLTVT.

This clonotype was counted many times. The V call is TRBV4-1, the J call TRBJ1-1; the D gene is possibly TRBD1 (5 bases). V was pared by 1 base and J by 4 bases, with 10 bases between. Per germline, CDR1 MGHRA and CDR2 YSYEKL. The CDR3 has 14 amino acids. DNA of the CDR3: TGCGCCAGCAGCCAAGGGGACCTCGGCACTGAAGCTTTCTTT. Amino acids: CASSQGDLGTEAFF.

The table lists this clonotype with many counts. The rearrangement uses TRBV10-3 and TRBJ2-4; D may be TRBD2 (6 bases). Germline V gene lookup returns CDR1 ENHRY and CDR2 SYGVKD. The CDR3 has 13 amino acids. The germline V and J ends were trimmed by 2 bases and 6 bases, with 8 bases remaining between them. The CDR3 DNA reads as TGTGCCATCAGTGAGGGACTACCAAACATTCAGTACTTC. Its translation is CAISEGLPNIQYF.